This T cell receptor (beta chain) came from a study of Ad26.COV2.S vaccination and SARS-CoV-2 variants (dated by TCRdb to the early 2020s). Regarding the research as a whole: Donors in the vaccine arm were drawn from COV1001, a multicentre, randomized, double-blind, placebo-controlled phase I-IIa trial testing Ad26.COV2.S in healthy adults. Ad26.COV2.S was administered intramuscularly at 5 x 10^10 or 1 x 10^11 viral particles, either as a single shot or as two shots given 56 days apart. TCRbeta repertoire sequencing was used to assess the specificity and breadth of SARS-CoV-2-reactive T cell receptors after Ad26.COV2.S vaccination. A total of approximately 30 samples were included in the TCR-sequenced set, comprising roughly 19 Ad26.COV2.S vaccine recipients, 5 placebo recipients and 8 SARS-CoV-2 convalescent individuals. Trial participants were randomized into five groups of five: low-dose or high-dose Ad26.COV2.S given once or twice, or placebo on both occasions. Investigators remained blinded to trial group allocation during experiments and outcome assessment. The full study reports these points: Higher spike-specific TCR breadth was observed in Ad26.COV2.S recipients than in placebo recipients (P = 0.0014). It was noted by the authors that total T cell responses may have been underestimated by the TCR breadth and depth analyses. Substantial breadth of spike-specific CD8+ and CD4+ T cell responses was reported after vaccination. Vaccine and placebo recipients had similar non-spike TCR breadth, a finding consistent with the vaccine containing only spike. The study was not powered for comparison of responses between vaccine doses or regimens.

TCRbeta CDR3 regions were sequenced with the immunoSEQ Assay. After extraction, genomic DNA underwent amplification by bias-controlled multiplex PCR, followed by high-throughput sequencing. The source study handled its data this way. To quantify the absolute abundance of every unique TCRbeta CDR3 region, sequences were collapsed and filtered. T cell fraction was estimated by normalization of TCRbeta template counts to usable DNA, with usable DNA being measured through amplification of reference genes present in all nucleated cells. Repertoire TCRs were annotated as SARS-CoV-2-specific by exact matching of V gene, CDR3 amino acid sequence and J gene to a known reactive TCR set. The reference SARS-CoV-2 TCR set came from MIRA and was filtered for enrichment in COVID-19-positive ImmuneCODE repertoires, removing public or cross-reactive TCRs. Using the MIRA antigens, annotated TCRs were further analysed by specific ORF or by position within an ORF. Breadth was defined as the number of annotated unique rearrangements divided by the total number of unique productive rearrangements, and depth was defined as the summed frequency of the annotated unique rearrangements. TCR breadth was compared between groups using two-sided Wilcoxon rank-sum tests. TCRdb's version of the immuneACCESS table is confined to in-frame rearrangements and falls short of the full clone set. An unresolved V gene accounts for under half of the shortfall where checked; the remainder is of unknown origin. V and J calls and clone size come straight from that table; D and trimming were deduced from the DNA. This sample is represented by fewer than 800,000 clones; roughly 90% of them were singletons. The top ten constitute approximately 1.5% of the sample.

What the treatment or condition label conveys for this sample: 15 to 20 received Ad26.COV2.S at low or high dose, single or two shots; about five received placebo; per-sample allocation not given. Repertoires of vaccine and placebo recipients were sequenced from samples collected on day 63 after the first injection. Between 29 July and 7 August 2020, Cohort 1b enrolled approximately 26 adults aged 18-55 years at one site in Boston, USA. Ad26.COV2.S consisted of a replication-incompetent adenovirus type 26 vector by which a prefusion-stabilized SARS-CoV-2 spike protein from the original Wuhan strain was expressed. V lost 5 bases and J lost 3 bases; the stretch between them is 13 bases long. CDR1 and CDR2, per the germline V gene, are ENHRY and SYGVKD. The CDR3 goes from the cysteine to the phenylalanine over 15 residues. The entry retains the CDR3 DNA only, 45 bases that are in frame from base 1.

With regard to this clone: What antigen it recognizes has not been identified. Base qualities are not at hand, and no much larger clone is one base apart.

This specimen consisted of peripheral blood, obtained in a trial of Ad26.COV2.S vaccine versus placebo. This TCR came from a person aged 18-65 years who received the Ad26.COV2.S COVID-19 vaccine or a placebo. Recombination joined TRBV10-3 with TRBJ1-4; no D gene call is confident. The sequenced DNA: TGTGCCATCAGTTCCCACAATGGTGCTAATGAAAAACTGTTTTTT. Its coded protein is CAISSHNGANEKLFF.